This TCR beta chain was recovered during a study of T cells after yellow fever vaccination. The CDR3 totals 14 residues. Deletions cut 4 bases from V and 5 bases from J, with 15 bases between. The germline CDR1 and CDR2 sequences are SGHRS and YFSETQ. About this clonotype itself: Its antigen remains unidentified.

Researchers made TCR cDNA using 5'RACE template switching, and this step added a universal primer site and UMIs. TCRdb ran MiXCR on the 5' RACE reads and lists one entry per CDR3 protein. The sample has some 500,000 distinct CDR3 sequences, about 13% seen once. Study-wide results and limits: Of the clonotypes, a small share occurred in both CD4 and CD8 compartments. Repertoires obtained by FACS sorting could include abundant clonotypes that entered as contaminants from the bulk population. Faster peaking, at day 5 versus 15, marked a secondary response that was weaker.

The chain has TRBV5-1 and TRBJ2-5, with D possibly TRBD1 on 5 matching bases. This TCR derives from a man younger than 45 who received the YFV17D yellow fever vaccine. The sequences come from PBMCs, collected on the day of the yellow fever booster vaccination. CDR3 residues: CASSPQGMKETQYF. As DNA, the CDR3 is TGCGCCAGCAGCCCCCAGGGAATGAAGGAGACCCAGTACTTC.